The 4 T cell receptor beta chains below all came from one sample that was sequenced in a study of cytomegalovirus exposure and HLA in healthy donors. A multiplex PCR was run with 60 Vbeta primers and 13 Jbeta primers. TCRdb's copy holds only in-frame clones and misses some; the assay was immunoSEQ multiplex PCR. In the table there are 160,000 or so clones, 80% of which are singletons. The sequencing sample was made of PBMCs. The receptor source for this set is a man aged 18 to 29 in good health and CMV-seropositive.

Note on this clone: The sample has other DNA sequences that encode this CDR3 too. This chain links TRBV15 with TRBJ1-2; 9 bases fit TRBD1. The length of the CDR3 is 15 residues. V lost 0 bases and J lost 4; bases outside the gene matches: 3. Germline values: CDR1 LNHNV, CDR2 YYDKDF (reference sequence). The chain's CDR3 is CATSRDRTGVYGYTF. CDR3 bases: TGTGCCACCAGCAGAGATCGGACAGGGGTCTATGGCTACACCTTC.

The genes are TRBV10-3 and TRBJ2-7; 9 bases map to TRBD1. Germline V gives CDR1 ENHRY, CDR2 SYGVKD. The CDR3 runs to 15 residues. V trimming: 1 base; J trimming: 5 bases; junction bases outside the gene matches: 6. The CDR3 loop reads CAISELGTGLNEQYF. The CDR3 DNA reads as TGTGCCATCAGTGAGTTAGGGACAGGGCTCAACGAGCAGTACTTC.

This clone was observed once. The V gene is TRBV4-1, the J gene TRBJ2-1, with 12 bases matching TRBD2. The CDR3 sequence is 15 residues long. Germline CDR1 is MGHRA and CDR2 is YSYEKL. V gave up 4 bases and J gave up 8 bases; unmatched junction bases: 6. CDR3 protein: CASSPRLAGEYEQFF. In nucleotides, the CDR3 is TGCGCCAGCAGCCCCCGACTAGCGGGAGAATATGAGCAGTTCTTC.

This chain links TRBV9 with TRBJ1-6; possible D gene TRBD1, 6 bases. The V gene's germline CDR1 is SGDLS and CDR2 YYNGEE. V was pared by 5 bases and J by 8 bases, with 14 bases between. The CDR3 has 14 amino acids. CDR3 protein: CASSPQGGDSPLHF. CDR3 nucleotide sequence: TGTGCCAGCAGTCCACAGGGCGGTGATTCACCCCTCCACTTT.